Listed here is a single T cell receptor beta chain. No antigen is known for it. This entry belongs to a study of cytomegalovirus exposure and HLA in healthy donors. 13 Jbeta primers and 60 Vbeta primers were used for the PCR. Here immunoSEQ multiplex PCR was the method, and the copy in TCRdb shows in-frame clones only, minus some. The table includes 60,000 to 85,000 clones, about 79% detected once. Study outcomes and limitations: In vitro work confirmed that a few CMV-associated chains recognize CMV antigens.

Specimen: PBMCs. This TCR was sampled from a man aged 70 or older in good health and CMV-seropositive.

DNA of the CDR3: TGTGCCAGCAGGGACAGGGGCCCAGCTAATGAAAAACTGTTTTTT. It specifies CASRDRGPANEKLFF. V is TRBV25-1 and J is TRBJ1-4; 9 bases are shared with TRBD1. Looked up from germline, CDR1 is MGHDK and CDR2 is SYGVNS. CDR3 length: 15 residues. V lost 6 bases, J lost 3 bases, and 5 bases stayed unmatched.